The 16 T cell receptor beta chains in this list originate from one sample, sequenced in a study of vaccination effects on CD4 cells after COVID-19. After expansion with viral peptide pools in the ViraFEST assay, antigen-specific CD4+ T cells were sequenced. The authors isolated CD4+ T cells after about eleven days of culture. Vaccinated participants had no history of SARS-CoV-2 infection and tested negative for nucleocapsid antibodies. The protocol was immunoSEQ multiplex PCR, while the TCRdb copy is restricted to in-frame clones and leaves out a portion. This table has about 55,000 clones, 55% to 75% appearing once. Antigens of these TCRs are unknown. The sample here was CD4+ T cells from PBMCs cultured with SARS-CoV-2 spike peptides, taken before COVID-19 vaccination. The receptors here all came from a human donor who received a COVID-19 vaccine.

The chain is built from TRBV5-6 and TRBJ1-4, with D perhaps TRBD1 (6 bases). Germline CDR1 is SGHDT and CDR2 is YYEEEE. V lost 0 bases, J lost 1 base, and 10 bases lay in between. The CDR3 extends over 16 amino acids. This chain's CDR3 is CASSLAGVGTNEKLFF. DNA for the CDR3: TGTGCCAGCAGCTTGGCAGGGGTCGGAACTAATGAAAAACTGTTTTTT.

The gene calls are TRBV6-2 or TRBV6-3 and TRBJ2-5; D unresolved. This CDR3 contains 12 residues. CDR1 and CDR2 (germline): MNHEY, SVGEGT. V shed 6 bases and J shed 4 bases, with 9 bases lying between them. This chain's CDR3 is CASSDRLETQYF. The CDR3 nucleotides read TGTGCCAGCAGCGACCGGTTAGAGACCCAGTACTTC.

V usage is TRBV7-9 and J usage is TRBJ2-7, with D perhaps being TRBD1 or TRBD2 (5 bases each). Per the germline V gene, CDR1 is SEHNR and CDR2 is FQNEAQ (reference sequence). Trimming cost V 3 bases and J 4 bases, with 16 bases left between them. This CDR3 contains 15 residues. The CDR3 spells CASSLMNRDGYEQYF. The CDR3 DNA follows: TGTGCCAGCAGCTTGATGAACCGGGACGGGTACGAGCAGTACTTC.

The V gene is TRBV6-5, the J gene TRBJ1-4; D is perhaps TRBD1 (5 bases). Germline V CDR1 and CDR2: MNHEY, SVGAGI. The germline V and J ends were trimmed by 4 bases and 8 bases, with 11 bases remaining between them. CDR3 length: 13 residues. The CDR3, as DNA: TGTGCCAGCAGTTGGGGCAGAAGGGAAAAACTGTTTTTT. It is translated as CASSWGRREKLFF.

V gene TRBV5-6 combines with J gene TRBJ1-2; D gene ambiguous. The CDR3 has 13 residues. V shed 0 bases and J shed 9 bases, with 12 bases lying between them. CDR1 SGHDT and CDR2 YYEEEE come from the germline V gene. The CDR3 sequence is CASSLELGSSYTF. As DNA, the CDR3 is TGTGCCAGCAGCTTGGAATTGGGGTCCAGCTACACCTTC.

The genes are TRBV4-2 and TRBJ1-1; no reliable D call. CDR1 and CDR2 (germline): LGHNA, YNFKEQ. The CDR3 is made up of 13 amino acids. Trimming took 4 bases from V and 4 from J, leaving 10 bases between them. CDR3: CASSPGSFTEAFF. CDR3 sequence (DNA): TGTGCCAGCAGCCCCGGCTCATTCACTGAAGCTTTCTTT.

The gene calls are TRBV28 and TRBJ1-2, with unresolved D. The length of the CDR3 is 14 residues. Germline V gene sequence: CDR1 MDHEN, CDR2 SYDVKM. The ends were cut back, 10 bases at V and 6 bases at J, with 21 bases in the middle. The CDR3, as DNA: TGTGCCACCTGTACGACCCCAACGCCCCATGGCTACACCTTC. Translating gives CATCTTPTPHGYTF.

This clone showed up just a few times. This CDR3 reads CASSPRLAGGNEQFF. The CDR3 region has the DNA TGTGCCAGCAGCCCCAGACTAGCGGGGGGCAATGAGCAGTTCTTC. The V call is TRBV7-3, the J call TRBJ2-1, with 13 nucleotides matching TRBD2. The V gene end was trimmed by 5 bases and the J gene end by 6 bases; junction bases not matched to a gene: 4. The CDR3 is 15 amino acids. The germline CDR1 and CDR2 sequences are SGHTA and FQGTGA.

The chain links TRBV28 to TRBJ2-1, with D perhaps matching TRBD2 (6 bases). Germline V gene data show CDR1 as MDHEN and CDR2 as SYDVKM. Trimming took 4 bases from V and 3 from J, leaving 10 bases between them. This CDR3 is 14 amino acids long. The CDR3 spells CASSYRGYYNEQFF. The CDR3 DNA reads as TGTGCCAGCAGTTATCGGGGGTACTACAATGAGCAGTTCTTC.

The chain has TRBV3-1 (or the pseudogene TRBV3-2) and TRBJ2-2, with a weak D call TRBD1 (5 bases). The CDR3 has 17 residues. Germline loops: CDR1 LGHDT, CDR2 YNNKEL (reference sequence). V was trimmed by 3 bases and J by 3 bases, leaving 17 bases between them. CDR3 region: CASSQQTRAPDTGELFF. DNA for the CDR3: TGTGCCAGCAGCCAGCAAACCAGGGCCCCAGACACCGGGGAGCTGTTTTTT.

This chain connects TRBV6-5 to TRBJ1-1; D possibly corresponds to TRBD1 (5 bases). V lost 5 bases and J 5 bases, leaving 12 bases between the germline ends. Germline lookup yields CDR1 MNHEY and CDR2 SVGAGI. The CDR3 sequence is 13 residues long. The CDR3 coding sequence is TGTGCCAGCAGTAATCAGGGAAGGACTGAAGCTTTCTTT. This gives the protein CASSNQGRTEAFF.

V and J are TRBV3-1 (or the pseudogene TRBV3-2) and TRBJ1-4, with D possibly matching TRBD1 (5 bases). CDR1 LGHDT and CDR2 YNNKEL come from the germline V gene (reference sequence). The V end was cut by 4 bases, the J end by 7 bases, with 13 bases between. The CDR3 has 14 residues. CDR3 sequence reads: CASSLRWGGEKLFF. The CDR3 DNA follows: TGTGCCAGCAGCCTCCGCTGGGGGGGTGAAAAACTGTTTTTT.

CDR3 nucleotide sequence: TGTGCCAGCAGCTTCACCTACAATGAGCAGTTCTTC. It specifies CASSFTYNEQFF. The chain recombines TRBV5-6 with TRBJ2-1; unclear D gene. This CDR3 is built from 12 residues. CDR1 is SGHDT and CDR2 is YYEEEE in the germline V gene. The V and J ends lost 2 bases and 2 bases respectively, with 2 bases between them.

The chain has TRBV6-2 or TRBV6-3 and TRBJ2-2; no definite D call. CDR3 length equals 15 residues. Trimming stripped 1 base from V and 5 bases from J, with 11 bases between. Germline V gene data show CDR1 as MNHEY and CDR2 as SVGEGT. The CDR3 loop is CASSYLTRNTGELFF. The CDR3 nucleotides read TGTGCCAGCAGTTACTTGACCAGGAATACCGGGGAGCTGTTTTTT.

The chain joins TRBV29-1 to TRBJ2-7; the D gene is possibly TRBD2 (6 bases). Trimming shortened V by 4 bases and J by 1 base, and 17 bases separated the two germline ends. The CDR3 is 15 amino acids. The germline CDR1 and CDR2 sequences are SQVTM and ANQGSEA. The CDR3 spells CSVGMSGPTSYEQYF. In nucleotides, the CDR3 is TGCAGCGTTGGAATGAGCGGGCCGACGTCCTACGAGCAGTACTTC.

V usage is TRBV7-8 and J usage is TRBJ1-3; maybe TRBD1 (5 bases). The CDR3 is 19 residues long. V shed 0 bases and J shed 0 bases, with 18 bases lying between them. The germline gives CDR1 SGHVS, CDR2 FQNEAQ. The CDR3 sequence: CASSLAAAGWAFSGNTIYF. In nucleotides, the CDR3 is TGTGCCAGCAGCTTAGCCGCGGCAGGGTGGGCCTTCTCTGGAAACACCATATATTTT.